This TCR beta chain comes out of a study of cytomegalovirus exposure and HLA in healthy donors. Study-wide results and limits: Upon later analysis, TCR association rates were observed to vary by HLA locus, being highest for DRB1 and lowest for HLA-C. V- and J-gene trimming in TCR beta was tied to a missense DCLRE1C variant by an analysis performed later.

In the PCR, 60 Vbeta and 13 Jbeta primers were used. Original methodology: A later analysis counted approximately 80 million unique TCR beta chains, some 10 million shared. Data came from immunoSEQ multiplex PCR; TCRdb stores just in-frame clones and leaves some out. V and J calls and clone size are copied from that table; D and trimming were computed from the DNA. The sample comprises about 120,000 clones, over 65% of which are singletons, and about 3.3% rests with the top ten. The donors gave bone marrow, and they were healthy. Germline V CDR1 and CDR2: PRHDT, FYEKMQ (reference sequence). The CDR3 extends over 17 amino acids. J lost 6 bases, V lost 5 bases, and 17 bases had no gene match. In the case of this clone: Its antigen is not identified.

Source material: PBMCs. The sequence was obtained from a woman in her twenties or thirties in good health and CMV-seropositive. The V and J genes are TRBV13 and TRBJ2-3; 7 bases fit TRBD1. The CDR3 DNA follows: TGTGCCAGCAGCCAATTATCGACAGGGAGTGGCATGGATACGCAGTATTTT. This translates into CASSQLSTGSGMDTQYF.